This record covers a single T cell receptor (beta chain). The repertoire was sequenced with immunoSEQ multiplex PCR; TCRdb's copy has only in-frame clones and lacks some. The sample includes around 140,000 clones, roughly 92% of them seen just once. CDR1 is MNHEY and CDR2 is SVGAGI in the germline V gene. V trimming: 1 base; J trimming: 4 bases; junction bases outside the gene matches: 8. The CDR3 runs 16 residues. The data are from a study of T cell responses to AZD1222 COVID-19 vaccine. Sequencing was performed on peripheral blood, taken on day 0 of AZD1222 vaccination. The gene calls are TRBV6-5 and TRBJ2-7; 9 nucleotides agree with TRBD1. The clonotype was recovered from an adult in good health. The CDR3 DNA is TGTGCCAGCAGTTACTTTGCCCGGGACAGGGATTACGAGCAGTACTTC. Protein sequence: CASSYFARDRDYEQYF.